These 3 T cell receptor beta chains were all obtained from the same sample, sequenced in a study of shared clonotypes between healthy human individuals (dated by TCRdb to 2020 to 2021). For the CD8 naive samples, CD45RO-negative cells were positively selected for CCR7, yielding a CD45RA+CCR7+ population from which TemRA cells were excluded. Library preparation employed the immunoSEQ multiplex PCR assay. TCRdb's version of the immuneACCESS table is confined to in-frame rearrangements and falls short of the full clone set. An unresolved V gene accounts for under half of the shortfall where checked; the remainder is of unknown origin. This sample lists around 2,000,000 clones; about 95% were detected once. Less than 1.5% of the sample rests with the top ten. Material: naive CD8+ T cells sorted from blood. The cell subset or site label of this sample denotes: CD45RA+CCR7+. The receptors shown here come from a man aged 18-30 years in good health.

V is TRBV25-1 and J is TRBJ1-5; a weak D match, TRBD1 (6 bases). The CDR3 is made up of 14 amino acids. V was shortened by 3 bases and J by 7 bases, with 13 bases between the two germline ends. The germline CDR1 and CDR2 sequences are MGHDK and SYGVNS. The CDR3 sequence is CASSDAGVGQPQHF. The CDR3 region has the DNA TGTGCCAGCAGTGATGCAGGGGTGGGGCAGCCCCAGCATTTT.

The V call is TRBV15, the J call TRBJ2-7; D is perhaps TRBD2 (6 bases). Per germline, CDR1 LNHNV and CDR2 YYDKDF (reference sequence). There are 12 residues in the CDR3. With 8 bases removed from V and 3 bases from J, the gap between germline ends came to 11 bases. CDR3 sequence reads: CATGGVDYEQYF. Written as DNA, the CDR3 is TGTGCCACCGGCGGGGTGGACTACGAGCAGTACTTC.

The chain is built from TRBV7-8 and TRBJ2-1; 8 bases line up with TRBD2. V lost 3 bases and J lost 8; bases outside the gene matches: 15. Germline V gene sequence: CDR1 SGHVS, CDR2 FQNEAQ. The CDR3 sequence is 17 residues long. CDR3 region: CASSFPYLSGSLDEQFF. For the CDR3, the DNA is TGTGCCAGCAGCTTCCCCTATCTAAGCGGGAGTTTAGATGAGCAGTTCTTC.